A single sample is the source of the 8 T cell receptor beta chains below, sequenced in a study of CD8+ T cells in alopecia areata. Extraction of RNA preceded its reverse transcription into cDNA, which served as the sequencing template. Profiling relied on immunoSEQ multiplex PCR, and the TCRdb table lists in-frame clones only, not all of them. The sample consists of about 200,000 clones, around 62% of them appearing once. The sample here was CD4+ T cells sorted from blood, taken at week 0. These receptor sequences come from a human donor with alopecia areata.

The genes are TRBV2 and TRBJ2-2; D is perhaps TRBD1 or TRBD2 (5 bases each). The V and J ends lost 6 bases and 3 bases respectively, with 5 bases between them. Germline-derived CDR1 and CDR2 are SNHLY and FYNNEI. CDR3 length equals 12 residues. The chain's CDR3 is CASRGDTGELFF. The CDR3 DNA follows: TGTGCCAGCAGGGGGGACACCGGGGAGCTGTTTTTT.

The chain joins TRBV6-5 to TRBJ1-1; tentative D call: TRBD1 (6 bases). Trimming cost V 2 bases and J 4 bases, with 11 bases left between them. The CDR3 is 14 residues long. Per the germline V gene, CDR1 is MNHEY and CDR2 is SVGAGI. Written as DNA, the CDR3 is TGTGCCAGCAGTTACCTAGGGGGAGGCACTGAAGCTTTCTTT. This encodes CASSYLGGGTEAFF.

The DNA for the CDR3 is TGTGCCTGGATGGAGAGGGGGCAGAATAACACCTTC. Protein product: CAWMERGQNNTF. This chain connects TRBV30 to TRBJ1-2, with 7 bases that match TRBD1. From germline, CDR1 is GTSNPN and CDR2 SVGIG (reference sequence). V lost 4 bases, J lost 12 bases, and 11 bases stayed unmatched. The CDR3 consists of 12 residues.

The V gene is TRBV29-1, the J gene TRBJ2-3, with 10 nucleotides matching TRBD2. Trimming took 6 bases from V and 4 from J; bases not matched to a gene: 10. The CDR3 has 15 amino acids. Per germline, CDR1 SQVTM and CDR2 ANQGSEA. The CDR3, as DNA: TGCAGCGTGAAACGGCTAGCGGGAGACCCAGATACGCAGTATTTT. As protein: CSVKRLAGDPDTQYF.

This clone was found a few times. This chain uses TRBV27 with TRBJ1-1; 8 bases are shared with TRBD1. CDR1 and CDR2 (germline): MNHEY, SMNVEV (reference sequence). J lost 7 bases, V lost 2 bases, and 0 bases had no gene match. This CDR3 is 12 amino acids long. CDR3 in DNA: TGTGCCAGCAGTTTAGACAGGGGTGAAGCTTTCTTT. Residues: CASSLDRGEAFF.

The count of this clone is one. This sequence joins TRBV5-1 and TRBJ2-2; D is unclear. Trimming left V 3 bases short and J 0 bases short, with 3 bases between. CDR1 is SGHRS and CDR2 is YFSETQ in the germline V gene. The CDR3 length is 13 residues. The CDR3 reads CASSSTNTGELFF. CDR3 DNA: TGCGCCAGCAGCTCAACGAACACCGGGGAGCTGTTTTTT.

The chain links TRBV5-4 to TRBJ2-3; 10 bases match TRBD2. Germline CDR1 is SGHNT and CDR2 is YYREEE (reference sequence). V was pared by 4 bases and J by 3 bases, with 11 bases of the junction left unmatched. This CDR3 comprises 17 residues. CDR3 DNA sequence: TGTGCCAGCAGCCCCTCACTCAAGCGGGGGGGGACAGATACGCAGTATTTT. Its translation is CASSPSLKRGGTDTQYF.

The chain carries TRBV4-1 and TRBJ1-2, with D possibly matching TRBD1 (6 bases). CDR1 is MGHRA and CDR2 is YSYEKL in the germline V gene. The V end was cut by 1 base, the J end by 6 bases, with 18 bases between. The CDR3 has 16 amino acids. CDR3 loop: CASSQVGRGLFNGYTF. The CDR3 DNA reads TGCGCCAGCAGCCAAGTGGGCAGGGGATTGTTCAATGGCTACACCTTC.